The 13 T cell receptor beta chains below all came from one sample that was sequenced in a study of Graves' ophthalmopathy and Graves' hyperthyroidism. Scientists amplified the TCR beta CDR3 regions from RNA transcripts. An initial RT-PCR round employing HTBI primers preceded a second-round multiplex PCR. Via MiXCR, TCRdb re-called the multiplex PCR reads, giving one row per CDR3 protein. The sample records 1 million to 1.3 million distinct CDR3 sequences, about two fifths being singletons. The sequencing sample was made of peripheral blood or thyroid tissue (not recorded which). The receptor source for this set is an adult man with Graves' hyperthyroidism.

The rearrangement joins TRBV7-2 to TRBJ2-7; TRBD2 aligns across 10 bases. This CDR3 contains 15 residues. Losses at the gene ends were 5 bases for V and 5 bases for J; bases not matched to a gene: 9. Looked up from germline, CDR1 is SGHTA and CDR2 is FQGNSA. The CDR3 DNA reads TGTGCCAGCAGCCCCGCTAGCGGGGGATCCCACGAGCAGTACTTC. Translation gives CASSPASGGSHEQYF.

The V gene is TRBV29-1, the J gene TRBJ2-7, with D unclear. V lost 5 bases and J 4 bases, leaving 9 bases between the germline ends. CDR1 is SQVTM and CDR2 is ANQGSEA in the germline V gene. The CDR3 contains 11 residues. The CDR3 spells CSVTGAYEQYF. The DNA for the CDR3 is TGCAGCGTTACGGGCGCTTACGAGCAGTACTTC.

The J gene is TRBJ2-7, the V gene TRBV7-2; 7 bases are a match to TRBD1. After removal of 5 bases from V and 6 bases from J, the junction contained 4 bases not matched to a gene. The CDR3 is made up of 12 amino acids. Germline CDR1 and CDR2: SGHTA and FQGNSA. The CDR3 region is CASSHEGAEQYF. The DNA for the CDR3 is TGTGCCAGCAGCCACGAGGGGGCCGAGCAGTACTTC.

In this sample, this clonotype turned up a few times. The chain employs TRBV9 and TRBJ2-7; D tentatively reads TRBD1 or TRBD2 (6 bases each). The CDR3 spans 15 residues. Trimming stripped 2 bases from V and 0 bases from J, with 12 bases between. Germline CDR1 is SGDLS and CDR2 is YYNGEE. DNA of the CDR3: TGTGCCAGCAGCGTGGGGGGCCATACCTCCTACGAGCAGTACTTC. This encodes CASSVGGHTSYEQYF.

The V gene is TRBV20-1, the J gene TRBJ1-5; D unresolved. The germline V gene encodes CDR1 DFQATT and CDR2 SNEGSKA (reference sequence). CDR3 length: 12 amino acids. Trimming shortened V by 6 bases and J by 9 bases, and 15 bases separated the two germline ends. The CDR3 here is CSATDGERPQHF. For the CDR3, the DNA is TGCAGTGCAACCGACGGGGAAAGGCCCCAGCATTTT.

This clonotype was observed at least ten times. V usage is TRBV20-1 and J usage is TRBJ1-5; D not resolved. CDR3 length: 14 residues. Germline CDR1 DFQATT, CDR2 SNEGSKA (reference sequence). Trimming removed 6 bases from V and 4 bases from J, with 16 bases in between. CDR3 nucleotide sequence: TGCAGTGCCCGTGTGGTAGGACCGAATCAGCCCCAGCATTTT. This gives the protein CSARVVGPNQPQHF.

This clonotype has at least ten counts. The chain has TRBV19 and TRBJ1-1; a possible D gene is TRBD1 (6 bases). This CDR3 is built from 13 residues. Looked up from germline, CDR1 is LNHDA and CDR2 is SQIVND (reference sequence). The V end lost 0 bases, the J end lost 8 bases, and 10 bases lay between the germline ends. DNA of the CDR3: TGTGCCAGTAGTATAGATGGGGGGCAAGAAGCTTTCTTT. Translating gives CASSIDGGQEAFF.

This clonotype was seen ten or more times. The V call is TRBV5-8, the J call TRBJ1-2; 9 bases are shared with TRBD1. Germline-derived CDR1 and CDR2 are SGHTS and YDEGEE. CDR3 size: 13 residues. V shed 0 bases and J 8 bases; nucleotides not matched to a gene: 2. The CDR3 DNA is TGTGCCAGCAGCTTGGACAGGGGGCTGGGCTACACCTTC. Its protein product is CASSLDRGLGYTF.

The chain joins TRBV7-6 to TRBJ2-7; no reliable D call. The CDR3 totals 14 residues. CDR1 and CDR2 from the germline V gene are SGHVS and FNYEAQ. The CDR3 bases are TGTCACAGTGCTAGTTTTACCTCGGACTACGAGCAGTACTTC. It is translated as CHSASFTSDYEQYF.

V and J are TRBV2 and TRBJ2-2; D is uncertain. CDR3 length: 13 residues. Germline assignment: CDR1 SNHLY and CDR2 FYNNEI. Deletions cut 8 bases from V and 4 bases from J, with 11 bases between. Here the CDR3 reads CASVDMATGELFF. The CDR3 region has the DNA TGTGCCAGCGTTGATATGGCCACCGGGGAGCTGTTTTTT.

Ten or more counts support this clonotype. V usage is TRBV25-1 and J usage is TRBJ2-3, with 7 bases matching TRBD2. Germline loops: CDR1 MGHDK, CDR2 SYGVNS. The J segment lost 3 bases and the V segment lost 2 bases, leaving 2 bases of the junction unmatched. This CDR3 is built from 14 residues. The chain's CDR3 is CASSEEAGTDTQYF. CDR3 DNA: TGTGCCAGCAGTGAAGAAGCGGGAACAGATACGCAGTATTTT.

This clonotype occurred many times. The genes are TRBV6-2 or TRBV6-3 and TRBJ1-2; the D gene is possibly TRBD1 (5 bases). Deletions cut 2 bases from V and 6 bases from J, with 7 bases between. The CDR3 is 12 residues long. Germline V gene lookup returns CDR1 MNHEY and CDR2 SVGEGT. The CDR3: CASSYKGNGYTF. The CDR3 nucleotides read TGTGCCAGCAGTTACAAGGGGAATGGCTACACCTTC.

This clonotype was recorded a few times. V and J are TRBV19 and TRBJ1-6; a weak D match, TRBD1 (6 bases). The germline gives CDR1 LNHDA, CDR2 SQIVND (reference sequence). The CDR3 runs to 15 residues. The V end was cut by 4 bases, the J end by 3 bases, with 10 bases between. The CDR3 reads CASSTRTDYNSPLHF. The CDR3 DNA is TGTGCCAGTAGTACCCGGACAGACTATAATTCACCCCTCCACTTT.